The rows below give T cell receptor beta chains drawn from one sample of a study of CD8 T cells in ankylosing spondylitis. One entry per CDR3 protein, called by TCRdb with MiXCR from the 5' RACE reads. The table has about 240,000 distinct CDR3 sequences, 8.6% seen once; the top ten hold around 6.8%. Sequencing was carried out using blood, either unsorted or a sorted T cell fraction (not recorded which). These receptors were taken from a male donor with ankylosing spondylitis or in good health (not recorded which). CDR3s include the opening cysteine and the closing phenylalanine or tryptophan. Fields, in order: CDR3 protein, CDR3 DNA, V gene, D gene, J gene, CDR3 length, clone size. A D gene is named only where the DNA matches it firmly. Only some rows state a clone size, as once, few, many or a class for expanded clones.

CASSLKEDLRKFF | TGTGCCAGCAGCTTAAAAGAGGACCTAAGGAAGTTCTTC | TRBV7-2 | NA | TRBJ2-1 | 13 | many
CASTLRGHYGYTF | TGTGCCAGCACCCTCAGGGGGCACTATGGCTACACCTTC | TRBV6-2/TRBV6-3 | TRBD1 | TRBJ1-2 | 13 | many
CASSPDSSYNSPLHF | TGCGCCAGCAGCCCCGACAGCTCCTATAATTCACCCCTCCACTTT | TRBV5-1 | NA | TRBJ1-6 | 15 | many
CASGPTASYEQYF | TGTGCTAGTGGTCCGACAGCTTCCTACGAGCAGTACTTC | TRBV12-5 | NA | TRBJ2-7 | 13 | many
CSARGQNEKLFF | TGCAGTGCTAGAGGCCAGAATGAAAAACTGTTTTTT | TRBV20-1 | NA | TRBJ1-4 | 12 | many
CASSSVAGSSYNEQFF | TGCGCCAGCAGCTCAGTAGCGGGGTCCTCCTACAATGAGCAGTTCTTC | TRBV5-1 | TRBD2 | TRBJ2-1 | 16 | NA
CSAADGGEKLFF | TGCAGTGCAGCGGACGGGGGTGAAAAACTGTTTTTT | TRBV20-1 | NA | TRBJ1-4 | 12 | many
CASSPGGHSGEAFF | TGTGCCAGCAGTCCAGGGGGACATTCCGGGGAAGCTTTCTTT | TRBV12-3/TRBV12-4 | TRBD1 | TRBJ1-1 | 14 | many
CASNEDGGRTDTQYF | TGCGCCAGCAATGAGGATGGGGGGCGCACAGATACGCAGTATTTT | TRBV5-1 | NA | TRBJ2-3 | 15 | many
CASSLGTGATYEQYF | TGTGCTAGCAGCTTAGGGACAGGAGCTACCTACGAGCAGTACTTC | TRBV7-7 | TRBD1 | TRBJ2-7 | 15 | many
CASSLAFYPNYGYTF | TGTGCCAGCAGTTTAGCGTTCTATCCTAACTATGGCTACACCTTC | TRBV12-3/TRBV12-4 | NA | TRBJ1-2 | 15 | NA
CASSASVAKNIQYF | TGTGCCAGCAGTGCGAGCGTAGCCAAAAACATTCAGTACTTC | TRBV12-3/TRBV12-4 | NA | TRBJ2-4 | 14 | many
CAISVKGHGPAFF | TGTGCCATCAGTGTTAAGGGACACGGCCCCGCTTTCTTT | TRBV10-3 | NA | TRBJ1-1 | 13 | NA
CSVEDRGSQTYEQYF | TGCAGCGTTGAAGACAGGGGCAGCCAGACCTACGAGCAGTACTTC | TRBV29-1 | NA | TRBJ2-7 | 15 | many
CASSLGVPGTDTQYF | TGTGCCAGCAGTTTGGGCGTACCAGGCACAGATACGCAGTATTTT | TRBV27 | NA | TRBJ2-3 | 15 | many
CASSQGQGPLSGNTIYF | TGTGCCAGCAGCCAGGGACAGGGGCCACTCTCTGGAAACACCATATATTTT | TRBV4-2 | TRBD1 | TRBJ1-3 | 17 | NA
CASSPVQGVNQPQHF | TGTGCCAGCAGCCCAGTACAGGGGGTAAATCAGCCCCAGCATTTT | TRBV7-2 | TRBD1 | TRBJ1-5 | 15 | many
CASSQDRVRGDTQYF | TGTGCCAGCAGTCAGGACAGGGTAAGGGGAGATACGCAGTATTTT | TRBV12-3/TRBV12-4 | TRBD1 | TRBJ2-3 | 15 | many
CSSGQLDTEAFF | TGCAGCTCGGGACAGTTAGACACTGAAGCTTTCTTT | TRBV29-1 | TRBD1 | TRBJ1-1 | 12 | few
CASSPAPGGPGELFF | TGTGCCAGCAGTCCTGCCCCCGGAGGACCCGGGGAGCTGTTTTTT | TRBV7-2 | NA | TRBJ2-2 | 15 | many
CSARVGRGNNEQFF | TGCAGTGCTAGAGTTGGGCGGGGAAACAATGAGCAGTTCTTC | TRBV20-1 | NA | TRBJ2-1 | 14 | many
CATSELSVTYEQYF | TGTGCCACCAGCGAACTCAGCGTTACCTACGAGCAGTACTTC | TRBV15 | NA | TRBJ2-7 | 14 | few
CASSSYTEAFF | TGTGCCAGCAGTTCATACACTGAAGCTTTCTTT | TRBV12-3/TRBV12-4 | NA | TRBJ1-1 | 11 | many
CASSLDSLGAFF | TGTGCCAGCAGCTTAGACAGCTTAGGGGCTTTCTTT | TRBV7-9 | NA | TRBJ1-1 | 12 | many
CASSLALDRVANIQYF | TGTGCCAGCAGCTTAGCGCTGGACAGGGTAGCAAACATTCAGTACTTC | TRBV7-2 | TRBD1 | TRBJ2-4 | 16 | many
CASSLVQGVDEAFF | TGCGCCAGCAGCTTGGTGCAGGGGGTAGATGAAGCTTTCTTT | TRBV5-1 | TRBD1 | TRBJ1-1 | 14 | many
CASSLGAGHEQFF | TGTGCCAGCAGCTTAGGTGCGGGGCATGAGCAGTTCTTC | TRBV7-2 | NA | TRBJ2-1 | 13 | NA
CASSFEGGYEQYF | TGTGCCAGCAGCTTTGAGGGCGGCTACGAGCAGTACTTC | TRBV7-9 | NA | TRBJ2-7 | 13 | many
CASSQDVGTGAEQYF | TGCGCCAGCAGCCAAGATGTGGGGACAGGGGCTGAGCAGTACTTC | TRBV4-3 | TRBD1 | TRBJ2-7 | 15 | many
CASSLAVTGLQETQYF | TGTGCCAGCAGCTTGGCCGTAACAGGTCTCCAAGAGACCCAGTACTTC | TRBV5-5 | NA | TRBJ2-5 | 16 | many
CAWIPGGPTEAFF | TGTGCCTGGATCCCCGGGGGCCCCACTGAAGCTTTCTTT | TRBV30 | NA | TRBJ1-1 | 13 | many
CASSTYLGQPGEQFF | TGTGCCAGTAGTACATACCTAGGACAGCCGGGTGAGCAGTTCTTC | TRBV19 | NA | TRBJ2-1 | 15 | many
CASSIMVGAGGPRETQYF | TGTGCCAGCAGCATTATGGTTGGAGCGGGAGGGCCCAGGGAGACCCAGTACTTC | TRBV7-8 | TRBD2 | TRBJ2-5 | 18 | few
CASSLRQGEGTQYF | TGCGCCAGCAGCTTAAGACAGGGAGAAGGGACCCAGTACTTC | TRBV5-1 | TRBD1 | TRBJ2-5 | 14 | NA
CASSYGLSSYEQYF | TGTGCCAGCAGTTACGGGCTCAGCTCCTACGAGCAGTACTTC | TRBV6-5 | NA | TRBJ2-7 | 14 | many
CASSLISGRSDEQYF | TGCGCCAGCAGCCTGATTAGCGGGAGAAGCGACGAGCAGTACTTC | TRBV5-1 | TRBD2 | TRBJ2-7 | 15 | few
CSARSPWDRGDTQYF | TGCAGTGCTAGATCCCCCTGGGATAGAGGTGATACGCAGTATTTT | TRBV20-1 | NA | TRBJ2-3 | 15 | many
CASSFSPNSGRTQETQYF | TGTGCCAGCAGTTTCAGCCCTAATAGCGGGAGAACCCAAGAGACCCAGTACTTC | TRBV12-3/TRBV12-4 | TRBD2 | TRBJ2-5 | 18 | NA
CASHPGAKETQYF | TGTGCCAGCCACCCCGGGGCCAAAGAGACCCAGTACTTC | TRBV6-2/TRBV6-3 | NA | TRBJ2-5 | 13 | NA
CASSLVAGGIGEKLFF | TGTGCCAGCAGTTTAGTGGCAGGGGGCATCGGAGAAAAACTGTTTTTT | TRBV12-3/TRBV12-4 | TRBD1 | TRBJ1-4 | 16 | many
CASSQTLHPGTGVTDTQYF | TGCGCCAGCAGCCAAACCCTACACCCGGGGACAGGGGTTACAGATACGCAGTATTTT | TRBV4-3 | TRBD1 | TRBJ2-3 | 19 | few
CASSVGGKGEKLFF | TGTGCCAGCAGCGTAGGAGGGAAAGGTGAAAAACTGTTTTTT | TRBV9 | NA | TRBJ1-4 | 14 | few